This entry lists 19 T cell receptor beta chains sequenced from one sample in a study of T-cell memory formation after mild COVID-19. TCRdb processed the 5' RACE reads anew with MiXCR; each CDR3 protein has one entry. The sample shows about 170,000 distinct CDR3 sequences, roughly 13% of them seen only once. The sample was PBMCs or a T cell subset sorted from them (not recorded which). These TCRs come from a man aged 18 to 29 who had mild COVID-19 (a few samples of this study predate the infection). Cell type and time point are not known.

A few counts support this clonotype. This CDR3 reads CASSLVQGGRRYF. CDR3 nucleotides: TGTGCCAGCAGTTTGGTACAGGGGGGCCGCAGGTACTTC. V usage is TRBV6-5 and J usage is TRBJ2-7, with TRBD1 identical over 8 bases. The CDR3 loop spans 13 amino acids. Germline-derived CDR1 and CDR2 are MNHEY and SVGAGI. Trimming cost V 4 bases and J 12 bases; bases outside gene matches: 11.

Ten or more counts support this clonotype. The chain carries TRBV5-1 and TRBJ2-3, with a possible D match to TRBD1 (7 bases). The CDR3 length is 16 residues. Germline V gene lookup returns CDR1 SGHRS and CDR2 YFSETQ. The V and J ends lost 1 base and 0 bases respectively, with 12 bases between them. Here the CDR3 DNA reads TGCGCCAGCAGCTTGATGGAGGGGGCCAGCACAGATACGCAGTATTTT. This sequence encodes CASSLMEGASTDTQYF.

A word on this clonotype: A junction boundary mismatches the germline segment, possibly from a read error. This chain joins TRBV7-7 and TRBJ1-5; D unclear. From germline, CDR1 is SSHAT and CDR2 FNYEAQ (reference sequence). This CDR3 is 12 amino acids long. CDR3 loop: CASSCDLLPQHF. The DNA for the CDR3 is TGTGCTAGCAGCTGTGACTTGCTGCCCCAGCATTTT.

V and J are TRBV9 and TRBJ2-3, with D perhaps TRBD1 (6 bases). CDR1 and CDR2 from the germline V gene are SGDLS and YYNGEE. The CDR3 contains 14 residues. V was pared by 0 bases and J by 4 bases, with 9 bases between. Here the CDR3 reads CASSVGTAADTQYF. CDR3 in DNA: TGTGCCAGCAGCGTAGGGACAGCTGCAGATACGCAGTATTTT.

This clonotype was detected a few times. The chain is built from TRBV20-1 and TRBJ2-7; D might be TRBD1 or TRBD2, each matching 5 bases. CDR3 length: 11 residues. V lost 6 bases and J 4 bases, leaving 10 bases between the germline ends. CDR1 is DFQATT and CDR2 is SNEGSKA in the germline V gene (reference sequence). For the CDR3, the DNA is TGCAGTGCGGGGGATCGGTACGAGCAGTACTTC. The encoded protein is CSAGDRYEQYF.

This clonotype came up a few times. The chain combines TRBV2 with TRBJ2-1; possible D gene TRBD2, 5 bases. The V gene's germline CDR1 is SNHLY and CDR2 FYNNEI. Trimming pared 6 bases from V and 8 bases from J, leaving 20 bases between. This CDR3 region has 15 residues. The CDR3 is CASRPTRLGIDEQFF. The CDR3 nucleotides read TGTGCCAGCAGACCCACTAGACTGGGGATCGATGAGCAGTTCTTC.

This chain uses TRBV7-2 with TRBJ2-6; perhaps TRBD2 as D (6 bases). From germline, CDR1 is SGHTA and CDR2 FQGNSA. V gave up 1 base and J gave up 4 bases, with 11 bases separating them. This CDR3 comprises 16 residues. The CDR3 DNA reads as TGTGCCAGCAGCTTAGTCGGAGGGGTCGGGGCCAACGTCCTGACTTTC. Encoded protein: CASSLVGGVGANVLTF.

In this sample, this clonotype turned up many times. The chain joins TRBV4-1 to TRBJ2-5; possibly TRBD1 for D (5 bases). The CDR3 runs to 14 residues. V gave up 1 base and J gave up 2 bases, with 8 bases separating them. CDR1 is MGHRA, CDR2 YSYEKL, per germline. The CDR3 spells CASSQVRGQETQYF. In nucleotides, the CDR3 is TGCGCCAGCAGCCAAGTAAGGGGTCAAGAGACCCAGTACTTC.

The rearrangement uses TRBV20-1 and TRBJ2-3; weak D call: TRBD1 (5 bases). V lost 0 bases and J lost 4, with 11 bases in between. From germline, CDR1 is DFQATT and CDR2 SNEGSKA (reference sequence). The length of the CDR3 is 14 residues. The CDR3 DNA sequence: TGCAGTGCTAGAGATCTCAGGGTGTCAGATACGCAGTATTTT. Translated, it gives CSARDLRVSDTQYF.

In its sample, this clonotype was seen once. This sequence joins TRBV18 and TRBJ2-4, with 8 bases lining up with TRBD1. The CDR3 covers 15 residues. Germline V gene data show CDR1 as KGHSH and CDR2 as LQKENI. The V gene end was trimmed by 6 bases and the J gene end by 1 base; junction bases not matched to a gene: 5. DNA for the CDR3: TGTGCCAGCTCGCGCGACAGGGGCGCCAAAAACATTCAGTACTTC. Encoded protein: CASSRDRGAKNIQYF. Full variable domain (missing parts from reference TRBV18 and TRBJ2-4): NAGVMQNPRHLVRRRGQEARLRCSPMKGHSHVYWYRQLPEEGLKFMVYLQKENIIDESGMPKERFSAEFPKEGPSILRIQQVVRGDSAAYFCASSRDRGAKNIQYFGAGTRLSVL.

A few counts support this clonotype. The J gene is TRBJ2-7, the V gene TRBV12-3 or TRBV12-4; 8 bases agree with TRBD1. This CDR3 region has 15 residues. The J segment lost 4 bases and the V segment lost 5 bases, leaving 10 bases of the junction unmatched. The CDR3 loop reads CASSPGGGPPYEQYF. The CDR3 region has the DNA TGTGCCAGCAGTCCAGGGGGCGGGCCGCCTTACGAGCAGTACTTC.

This clonotype was found a few times. The rearrangement joins TRBV7-3 to TRBJ2-3; D call uncertain. Germline V gene data show CDR1 as SGHTA and CDR2 as FQGTGA. Trimming pared 4 bases from V and 1 base from J, leaving 9 bases between. This CDR3 is built from 14 residues. This chain's CDR3 is CASSSPPGTDTQYF. The CDR3 DNA follows: TGTGCCAGCAGCTCCCCCCCGGGCACAGATACGCAGTATTTT. Full variable domain (remainder filled in from reference TRBV7-3 and TRBJ2-3): GAGVSQTPSNKVTEKGKYVELRCDPISGHTALYWYRQSLGQGPEFLIYFQGTGAADDSGLPNDRFFAVRPEGSVSTLKIQRTERGDSAVYLCASSSPPGTDTQYFGPGTRLTVL.

This clonotype was counted between two and nine times. V gene TRBV20-1 combines with J gene TRBJ2-2; D is unclear. Germline V CDR1 and CDR2: DFQATT, SNEGSKA (reference sequence). V was pared by 6 bases and J by 7 bases, with 12 bases between. The length of the CDR3 is 12 residues. The CDR3 nucleotides read TGCAGTGCCCTCCGTCTGGGCGGGGAGCTGTTTTTT. Its translation: CSALRLGGELFF.

The V and J genes are TRBV7-2 and TRBJ1-5, with D unresolved. Germline V gene sequence: CDR1 SGHTA, CDR2 FQGNSA. The CDR3 consists of 13 residues. Trimming pared 5 bases from V and 5 bases from J, leaving 10 bases between. The CDR3 DNA reads as TGTGCCAGCAGCATACCGGGATATCAGCCCCAGCATTTT. Translating it yields CASSIPGYQPQHF.

Only a few counts were recorded for this clonotype. This chain connects TRBV2 to TRBJ2-1; D call uncertain. The CDR3 is 14 amino acids. Germline values: CDR1 SNHLY, CDR2 FYNNEI. Trimming shortened V by 6 bases and J by 0 bases, and 9 bases separated the two germline ends. This CDR3 is CASRGRSSYNEQFF. DNA of the CDR3: TGTGCCAGCAGAGGACGGAGCTCCTACAATGAGCAGTTCTTC.

The chain joins TRBV10-1 to TRBJ2-7; a possible D gene is TRBD2 (5 bases). The CDR3 length is 11 residues. Trimming cost V 7 bases and J 7 bases, with 11 bases left between them. CDR1 is WNHNN, CDR2 SYGVQD, per germline (reference sequence). The CDR3 DNA reads as TGCGCCAGCAATCCTCCGGGAGAGCAGTACGTC. Its translation: CASNPPGEQYV.

This clonotype came up many times. J is TRBJ2-7 and V is TRBV25-1; TRBD1 is a possible D gene (5 bases). This CDR3 has 14 amino acids. Trimming stripped 1 base from V and 2 bases from J, with 9 bases between. Germline lookup yields CDR1 MGHDK and CDR2 SYGVNS. CDR3 DNA: TGTGCCAGCAGTGAATGGGGCAGGACCTACGAGCAGTACTTC. Its translation is CASSEWGRTYEQYF.

This CDR3 reads CASSPRQGGIEQYF. CDR3 DNA: TGCGCCAGCAGCCCTAGACAGGGGGGCATCGAGCAGTACTTC. V usage is TRBV5-1 and J usage is TRBJ2-7; the match to TRBD1 covers 9 bases. The CDR3 loop spans 14 amino acids. Germline-derived CDR1 and CDR2 are SGHRS and YFSETQ. The trim removed 4 bases at V and 6 bases at J, leaving 8 bases unmatched.

The chain carries TRBV27 and TRBJ1-4, with 10 bases matching TRBD1. The CDR3 runs 13 residues. J was trimmed by 8 bases and V by 8 bases; bases with no gene match: 5. Looked up from germline, CDR1 is MNHEY and CDR2 is SMNVEV (reference sequence). Here the CDR3 reads CASRQGASEKLFF. CDR3 DNA: TGTGCCAGCCGACAGGGGGCCTCCGAAAAACTGTTTTTT. Full variable domain (outside the CDR3, taken from reference TRBV27 and TRBJ1-4): EAQVTQNPRYLITVTGKKLTVTCSQNMNHEYMSWYRQDPGLGLRQIYYSMNVEVTDKGDVPEGYKVSRKEKRNFPLILESPSPNQTSLYFCASRQGASEKLFFGSGTQLSVL.